This TCR beta chain was captured in a study of identical twins. Whole-study results and caveats: While abundant cord blood beta clonotypes carried fewer insertions, memory repertoires showed no such pattern. A cross-sectional statistical analysis, not follow-up of the same donors, supported the conclusions.

The CDR3 has 16 residues. The ends were cut back, 0 bases at V and 0 bases at J, with 15 bases in the middle. Looked up from germline, CDR1 is DFQATT and CDR2 is SNEGSKA (reference sequence). About this clonotype itself: Its specificity is not known.

MiXCR, run by TCRdb on the 5' RACE reads, gives a single entry per CDR3 protein. This table has around 1.7 million distinct CDR3 sequences, under 35% appearing once. The material sequenced was cord blood. This receptor was obtained from a newborn girl in good health. This chain connects TRBV20-1 to TRBJ2-7; D may be TRBD2 (5 bases). DNA of the CDR3: TGCAGTGCTAGAGATACGAGCGGAAGGCACTCCTACGAGCAGTACTTC. Translation: CSARDTSGRHSYEQYF.